The clone carrying this T cell receptor beta chain was seen many times. The antigen remains unidentified. As the method for making TCR beta libraries, quantitative 5'-RACE with molecular barcodes was used. TCRdb processed the 5' RACE reads anew with MiXCR; each CDR3 protein has one entry. Here the sample spans some 150,000 distinct CDR3 sequences, 10% to 12% being singletons. This sample was included in a study of CD8 T cells in ankylosing spondylitis. Study-level points and caveats: Blood of patients with ankylosing spondylitis appeared to be characterized by a TCR beta motif of about 8 highly homologous variants. Reportedly, matched ankylosing spondylitis synovial fluid was significantly enriched for disease-linked clones.

Sequencing used blood, either unsorted or a sorted T cell fraction (not recorded which). The receptor comes from a female donor with ankylosing spondylitis or in good health (not recorded which).

The CDR3 is CASSLEDQVQYF. As DNA, the CDR3 is TGCGCCAGCAGCTTGGAGGACCAGGTCCAGTACTTC. The genes are TRBV5-1 and TRBJ2-7, with unresolved D. The V gene's germline CDR1 is SGHRS and CDR2 YFSETQ. V was cut by 0 bases and J by 10 bases, with 11 bases left in between. The CDR3 consists of 12 residues.